This TCR beta chain was found in a study of identical twins. General study results and limits: In zero-insertion analyses, partial confounding could arise from invariant MAIT and iNKT cells.

This clonotype showed up just a few times. Its antigen remains unidentified. Trimming cost V 2 bases and J 2 bases, with 9 bases left between them. CDR3 length: 14 amino acids. The germline V gene has CDR1 SGHRS and CDR2 YFSETQ. TCRdb redid the calling of the 5' RACE reads with MiXCR, one entry per CDR3 protein. In the table there are around 230,000 distinct CDR3 sequences, 9.4% of which are singletons. This chain links TRBV5-1 with TRBJ2-3; tentatively, D is TRBD2 (5 bases). Sequences were obtained from memory (CD45RO+) T cells sorted from blood. The TCR originated in a woman aged 18-29 years in good health. CDR3 nucleotides: TGCGCCAGCAGCTTCGGGGAGCTCACAGATACGCAGTATTTT. This gives the protein CASSFGELTDTQYF.